Below are 27 T cell receptor beta chains sequenced from a single sample in a study of blood T cell repertoires in COVID-19. Produced via immunoSEQ multiplex PCR; TCRdb's table is partial and in-frame only. The table lists under 150,000 clones, approximately 90% of them singletons. What was sequenced was peripheral blood. The receptors originated from a woman between 50 and 59 years old with acute or convalescent COVID-19.

In this sample, this clone turned up a few times. The V and J genes are TRBV4-1 and TRBJ2-2, with 7 bases fitting TRBD2. The ends lost 6 bases at V and 7 bases at J; junction bases unmatched: 11. Germline V gives CDR1 MGHRA, CDR2 YSYEKL. The length of the CDR3 is 15 residues. The DNA for the CDR3 is TGCGCCAGCAGTCTACGGGAGGCTGGGAGCGGGGAGCTGTTTTTT. This gives the protein CASSLREAGSGELFF.

The gene calls are TRBV5-5 and TRBJ1-1, with D perhaps TRBD1 (5 bases). Germline V CDR1 and CDR2: SGHKS, YYEKEE (reference sequence). The CDR3 spans 13 residues. V was clipped by 4 bases and J by 5 bases, with 12 bases between them. The CDR3 region is CASSRPGRTEAFF. The CDR3 DNA reads TGTGCCAGCAGCAGGCCAGGGCGAACTGAAGCTTTCTTT.

V gene TRBV19 combines with J gene TRBJ1-5; D may be TRBD1 (5 bases). Trimming stripped 1 base from V and 7 bases from J, with 14 bases between. The CDR3 is 15 residues long. CDR1 and CDR2 from the germline V gene are LNHDA and SQIVND (reference sequence). CDR3 coding DNA: TGTGCCAGTAGTATAGTCGGGGGACCGCAGCAGCCCCAGCATTTT. Encoded protein: CASSIVGGPQQPQHF.

The CDR3 DNA sequence: TGTGCTAGTGGTTTGGTCCCGAGGACAGGTCATTATAGCAATCAGCCCCAGCATTTT. Residues: CASGLVPRTGHYSNQPQHF. The chain couples TRBV12-5 to TRBJ1-5; 7 bases map to TRBD1. V lost 0 bases, J lost 0 bases, and 11 bases stayed unmatched. This CDR3 is 19 amino acids long. Germline loops: CDR1 LGHNT, CDR2 FRNRAP.

For this clone: The junction differs from germline at one of its ends, possibly a read error. The V call is TRBV3-1 (or the pseudogene TRBV3-2), the J call TRBJ1-1; possible D gene TRBD1, 5 bases. This CDR3 has 11 residues. The germline CDR1 and CDR2 sequences are LGHDT and YNNKEL (reference sequence). The CDR3 is CASSLLGRQQF. DNA for the CDR3: TGTGCCAGCAGCCTGTTAGGACGACAGCAGTTT.

V gene TRBV28 combines with J gene TRBJ2-7; 7 nucleotides agree with TRBD1. This CDR3 spans 16 amino acids. The V and J ends lost 4 bases and 2 bases, in that order; junction bases with no gene match: 11. Germline V CDR1 and CDR2: MDHEN, SYDVKM. The DNA of the CDR3 is TGTGCCAGCAGTTCTCCGGGGACAGAGGTTCCCTACGAGCAGTACTTC. Its protein product is CASSSPGTEVPYEQYF.

The rearrangement links TRBV30 to TRBJ2-7; perhaps TRBD1 as D (6 bases). The CDR3 has 15 amino acids. CDR1 is GTSNPN and CDR2 is SVGIG in the germline V gene (reference sequence). Trimming took off 0 bases at V and 4 bases at J, with 16 bases between the two ends. The CDR3 sequence is CAWSVTGKALYEQYF. The CDR3 DNA reads TGTGCCTGGAGTGTGACAGGAAAGGCCCTGTACGAGCAGTACTTC.

The chain uses TRBV6-7 and TRBJ2-7, with D possibly being TRBD1 (5 bases). TRBV6-7 falls under the ORF class, with uncertain function. V lost 2 bases to trimming and J lost 5 bases, with 13 bases between them. The CDR3 loop spans 14 amino acids. The DNA of the CDR3 is TGTGCCAGCAGTTACGCTTCCAGGGTCCACGAGCAGTACTTC. Protein: CASSYASRVHEQYF.

V usage is TRBV18 and J usage is TRBJ1-2, with 7 bases fitting TRBD1. This CDR3 spans 12 amino acids. V lost 3 bases to trimming and J lost 8 bases; unmatched junction nucleotides: 3. Germline V gene lookup returns CDR1 KGHSH and CDR2 LQKENI. The CDR3 DNA follows: TGTGCCAGCTCACCTACAGGGGAAGGCTACACCTTC. Amino acids: CASSPTGEGYTF.

The chain has TRBV19 and TRBJ1-3, with D possibly matching TRBD1 (5 bases). V lost 3 bases and J lost 0, with 15 bases in between. The germline gives CDR1 LNHDA, CDR2 SQIVND (reference sequence). The CDR3 length is 17 residues. The CDR3: CASSIGAGSSSGNTIYF. CDR3 sequence (DNA): TGTGCCAGTAGTATTGGGGCCGGGAGTTCCTCTGGAAACACCATATATTTT.

This chain connects TRBV9 to TRBJ1-6, with 7 positions matching TRBD1. Per germline, CDR1 SGDLS and CDR2 YYNGEE. J lost 7 bases, V lost 0 bases, and 4 bases had no gene match. CDR3 size: 15 residues. The CDR3: CASSVGGGGNSPLHF. CDR3 DNA sequence: TGTGCCAGCAGCGTAGGAGGGGGCGGGAATTCACCCCTCCACTTT.

The chain joins TRBV29-1 to TRBJ2-7; D possibly corresponds to TRBD1 (7 bases). Germline CDR1 SQVTM, CDR2 ANQGSEA. The CDR3 loop spans 15 amino acids. V lost 2 bases and J 1 base, leaving 15 bases between the germline ends. In DNA, the CDR3 is TGCAGCGTTGAAAAAGGGGGGACAGAATCCTACGAGCAGTACTTC. This translates into CSVEKGGTESYEQYF.

The J gene is TRBJ2-7, the V gene TRBV3-1 (or the pseudogene TRBV3-2), with TRBD2 identical over 8 bases. Germline assignment: CDR1 LGHDT and CDR2 YNNKEL (reference sequence). V shed 0 bases and J 1 base; nucleotides not matched to a gene: 5. This CDR3 has 16 amino acids. The CDR3, as DNA: TGTGCCAGCAGCCAAGAAATCGGGGGGGCATCCTACGAGCAGTACTTC. Amino acids: CASSQEIGGASYEQYF.

The chain recombines TRBV5-6 with TRBJ1-3; D is unresolved. The CDR3 is made up of 14 amino acids. V dropped 1 base and J dropped 0 bases, with 5 bases sitting between them. Germline V gene lookup returns CDR1 SGHDT and CDR2 YYEEEE. CDR3 amino acids: CASSLLISGNTIYF. CDR3 DNA sequence: TGTGCCAGCAGCTTGTTAATCTCTGGAAACACCATATATTTT.

Only one count was recorded for this clone. CDR3 coding DNA: TGTGCCAGCAGAAAACAGGGGGCAAGCACAGATACGCAGTATTTT. Translated: CASRKQGASTDTQYF. This chain links TRBV6-6 with TRBJ2-3, with 9 bases that match TRBD1. The V segment lost 6 bases and the J segment 0 bases; nucleotides outside the gene matches: 4. Germline CDR1 and CDR2: MNHNY and SVGAGI (reference sequence). The CDR3 is 15 residues long.

This chain links TRBV28 with TRBJ1-1; D not certain. Germline V gives CDR1 MDHEN, CDR2 SYDVKM. V lost 6 bases and J 1 base, leaving 15 bases between the germline ends. The CDR3 loop spans 15 amino acids. This CDR3 reads CASRLLSAGNTEAFF. DNA for the CDR3: TGTGCCAGCAGACTCCTGTCGGCGGGGAACACTGAAGCTTTCTTT.

V and J are TRBV13 and TRBJ1-1; D not resolved. This CDR3 is 13 amino acids long. Between the trimmed V and J ends, which lost 4 bases and 5 bases, there was a span of 11 bases. Germline V gene sequence: CDR1 PRHDT, CDR2 FYEKMQ (reference sequence). The CDR3 region has the DNA TGTGCCAGCAGCTCGACCCGGAGAACTGAAGCTTTCTTT. The encoded protein is CASSSTRRTEAFF.

The V gene is TRBV6-5, the J gene TRBJ1-2; D might be TRBD1 (6 bases). The CDR3 is 15 amino acids. V dropped 1 base and J dropped 6 bases, with 15 bases sitting between them. The germline CDR1 and CDR2 sequences are MNHEY and SVGAGI. The CDR3 region has the DNA TGTGCCAGCAGTTACTTATCAGGGGAAGATAATGGCTACACCTTC. It specifies CASSYLSGEDNGYTF.

V usage is TRBV19 and J usage is TRBJ1-2; 7 bases are a match to TRBD1. Germline V gene sequence: CDR1 LNHDA, CDR2 SQIVND (reference sequence). This CDR3 is built from 13 residues. Unmatched junction bases numbered 8, after V lost 8 bases and J lost 5 bases. The CDR3 DNA sequence: TGTGCCAGTGGTGTACAGGGGATTTATGGCTACACCTTC. Translation: CASGVQGIYGYTF.

The J gene is TRBJ1-2, the V gene TRBV10-3; possibly TRBD1 for D (6 bases). CDR1 ENHRY and CDR2 SYGVKD come from the germline V gene. Trimming took 4 bases from V and 4 from J, leaving 10 bases between them. The CDR3 has 13 residues. CDR3 nucleotides: TGTGCCATCAGTGCGGACAGAAGCTATGGCTACACCTTC. Encoded protein: CAISADRSYGYTF.

This sequence joins TRBV7-2 and TRBJ1-4; 8 bases match TRBD1. Germline V lookup: CDR1 SGHTA, CDR2 FQGNSA. There are 15 residues in the CDR3. J gave up 3 bases and V 4 bases, and 4 bases lay outside the gene matches. As DNA, the CDR3 is TGTGCCAGCAGCTCCCAGGGGGCGGCTAATGAAAAACTGTTTTTT. This encodes CASSSQGAANEKLFF.

This clone was found a few times. The chain couples TRBV30 to TRBJ2-7; a possible D gene is TRBD1 (6 bases). The CDR3 totals 16 residues. The V gene's germline CDR1 is GTSNPN and CDR2 SVGIG (reference sequence). Deletions cut 4 bases from V and 4 bases from J, with 23 bases between. CDR3 protein: CAWTHTGNHAYYEQYF. The DNA for the CDR3 is TGTGCCTGGACCCATACAGGGAACCATGCCTATTACGAGCAGTACTTC.

The chain links TRBV28 to TRBJ2-1; weak D call: TRBD2 (5 bases). CDR1 and CDR2 (germline): MDHEN, SYDVKM. V was cut by 3 bases and J by 0 bases, with 9 bases left in between. This CDR3 has 15 residues. In nucleotides, the CDR3 is TGTGCCAGCAGTTTCGCCGGGATCTCCTACAATGAGCAGTTCTTC. This translates into CASSFAGISYNEQFF.

The chain carries TRBV4-1 and TRBJ2-7; D might be TRBD1 (5 bases). The CDR3 extends over 15 amino acids. Germline CDR1 MGHRA, CDR2 YSYEKL. Trimming removed 4 bases from V and 5 bases from J, with 18 bases in between. Written as DNA, the CDR3 is TGCGCCAGCAGCCGGTCGCAGGGCAAGTTGCACGAGCAGTACTTC. The encoded protein is CASSRSQGKLHEQYF.

The chain uses TRBV11-2 and TRBJ2-7; 9 bases agree with TRBD2. J gave up 0 bases and V 7 bases, and 7 bases lay outside the gene matches. Germline assignment: CDR1 SGHAT and CDR2 FQNNGV. The CDR3 contains 15 residues. The CDR3 here is CASNREAGGSYEQYF. CDR3 in DNA: TGTGCCAGCAATCGGGAAGCGGGGGGCTCCTACGAGCAGTACTTC.

The V gene is TRBV2, the J gene TRBJ2-5; D is unresolved. With 6 bases removed from V and 0 bases from J, the gap between germline ends came to 17 bases. The CDR3 contains 16 residues. CDR1 is SNHLY and CDR2 is FYNNEI in the germline V gene. CDR3 residues: CASSPKNIVYQETQYF. CDR3 DNA sequence: TGTGCCAGCAGCCCGAAAAATATAGTGTACCAAGAGACCCAGTACTTC.

As regards this clone: The junction differs from germline at one of its ends, possibly a read error. The V and J genes are TRBV7-9 and TRBJ1-4, with 10 bases identical to TRBD1. Looked up from germline, CDR1 is SEHNR and CDR2 is FQNEAQ (reference sequence). This CDR3 is built from 14 residues. CDR3 loop: CASSLAPGQGKRIF. In nucleotides, the CDR3 is TGTGCCAGCAGCTTAGCTCCGGGACAGGGGAAAAGGATTTTT.